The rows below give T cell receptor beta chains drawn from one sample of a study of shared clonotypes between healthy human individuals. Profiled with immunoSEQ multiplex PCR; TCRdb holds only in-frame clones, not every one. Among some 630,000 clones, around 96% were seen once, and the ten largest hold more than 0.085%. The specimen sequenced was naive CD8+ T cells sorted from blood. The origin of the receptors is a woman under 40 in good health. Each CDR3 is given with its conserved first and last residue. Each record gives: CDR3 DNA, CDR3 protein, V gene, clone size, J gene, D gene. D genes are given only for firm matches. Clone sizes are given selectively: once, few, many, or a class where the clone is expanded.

TGCGCCAGCAGTGAGTCTAGAGGGCATAGGAACACTGAAGCTTTCTTT CASSESRGHRNTEAFF TRBV10-2 . TRBJ1-1 .
TGCGCCAGCAGCTTGACACAGGGCGCCAACATTCAGTACTTC CASSLTQGANIQYF TRBV5-1 . TRBJ2-4 .
TGTGCCAGCAGCTTGCTGACGGGGGAGCTGTTTTTT CASSLLTGELFF TRBV5-4 . TRBJ2-2 .
TGTGCCAGCAGTTCAGGTAGACAGGGAGTGAGGTACGAGCAGTACTTC CASSSGRQGVRYEQYF TRBV28 . TRBJ2-7 TRBD1
TGCGCCAGCAGCTTGGGACTAGCGGGTCCTGAGCAGTTCTTC CASSLGLAGPEQFF TRBV5-1 . TRBJ2-1 TRBD2
TGTGCCAGCAGCCTTGGAATGAACACTGAAGCTTTCTTT CASSLGMNTEAFF TRBV11-2 . TRBJ1-1 .
TGTGCCAGCAGTGTGACAGGGGGAGAGGCAGATACGCAGTATTTT CASSVTGGEADTQYF TRBV6-5 . TRBJ2-3 TRBD1
TGTGCCAGCAGCTCCACCCCTAGCCACTCCTACGAGCAGTACTTC CASSSTPSHSYEQYF TRBV13 . TRBJ2-7 .
TGTGCCACCAGCAGTGCCCCGGACAGCTTCTATGGCTACACCTTC CATSSAPDSFYGYTF TRBV15 . TRBJ1-2 .
TGTGCCAGCAGCTTTTTCGGACAGCCCTACGAGCAGTACTTC CASSFFGQPYEQYF TRBV7-9 few TRBJ2-7 .
TGTGCCAGCAGCTTAGCGGGCAGAAGCATAGATACGCAGTATTTT CASSLAGRSIDTQYF TRBV7-8 . TRBJ2-3 .
TGTGCCACCCCGGGGGGACAGGGAGGAGCTGGGGCCAACGTCCTGACTTTC CATPGGQGGAGANVLTF TRBV2 . TRBJ2-6 TRBD1
TGTGCCAGCAGCTTAGTAGCGGGAGTGGGGAATGAGCAGTTCTTC CASSLVAGVGNEQFF TRBV7-3 . TRBJ2-1 TRBD2
TGTGCCAGCAGTTTTGGGACGGCGAACACTGAAGCTTTCTTT CASSFGTANTEAFF TRBV27 . TRBJ1-1 .